Following are 2 T cell receptor beta chains from one sample sequenced in a study of blood T cell repertoires in COVID-19. Assay used: immunoSEQ multiplex PCR; TCRdb lists only in-frame clones, some missing. The sample records under 150,000 clones, roughly 90% being singletons. Sequencing was performed on peripheral blood. The origin of the receptors is an older man with active COVID-19.

This chain joins TRBV11-2 and TRBJ2-1; D uncertain. The CDR3 extends over 13 amino acids. Germline values: CDR1 SGHAT, CDR2 FQNNGV. V was clipped by 2 bases and J by 4 bases, with 6 bases between them. The CDR3 here is CASSLIAYNEQFF. In DNA, the CDR3 is TGTGCCAGCAGCTTAATAGCTTACAATGAGCAGTTCTTC.

The chain employs TRBV28 and TRBJ2-7; D is possibly TRBD1 (5 bases). The CDR3 is made up of 14 amino acids. Trimming took off 3 bases at V and 4 bases at J, with 13 bases between the two ends. Germline CDR1 and CDR2: MDHEN and SYDVKM. The CDR3, as DNA: TGTGCCAGCAGTTTTTCGACCGACAGTTACGAGCAGTACTTC. It yields the protein CASSFSTDSYEQYF.